This T cell receptor beta chain is drawn from a study of cytomegalovirus exposure and HLA in healthy donors. This clone has only one observation. At one end the junction does not follow the germline gene, possibly because of a read error. Repertoires were generated with immunoSEQ multiplex PCR, while TCRdb's copy carries only in-frame clones and drops some. The data hold about 250,000 clones, with over 75% observed a single time. This TCR was recovered from a man aged 18 to 30 in good health and CMV-seropositive. Source material: PBMCs.

The CDR3 sequence: CASTLAGAGEQYF. The CDR3 coding sequence is TGTGCCAGCACTTTAGCGGGGGCGGGTGAGCAGTACTTC. This rearrangement joins TRBV27 to TRBJ2-7; the match to TRBD2 covers 9 bases. The CDR3 extends over 13 amino acids. Germline loops: CDR1 MNHEY, CDR2 SMNVEV (reference sequence).